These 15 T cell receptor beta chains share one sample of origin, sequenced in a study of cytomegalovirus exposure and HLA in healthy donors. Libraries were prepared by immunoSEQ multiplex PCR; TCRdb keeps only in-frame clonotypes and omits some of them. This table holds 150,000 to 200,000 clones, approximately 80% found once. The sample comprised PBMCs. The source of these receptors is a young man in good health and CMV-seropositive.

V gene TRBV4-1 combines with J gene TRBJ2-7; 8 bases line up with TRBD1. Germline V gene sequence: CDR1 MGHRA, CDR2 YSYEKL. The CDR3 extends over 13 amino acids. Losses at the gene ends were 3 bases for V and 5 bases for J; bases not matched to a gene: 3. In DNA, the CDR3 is TGCGCCAGCAGCCAGACAGGGGTTGACGAGCAGTACTTC. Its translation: CASSQTGVDEQYF.

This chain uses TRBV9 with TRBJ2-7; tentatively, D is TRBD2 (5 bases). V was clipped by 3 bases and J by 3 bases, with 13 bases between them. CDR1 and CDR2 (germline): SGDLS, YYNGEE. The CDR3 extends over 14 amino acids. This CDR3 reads CASSGRGGHYEQYF. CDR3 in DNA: TGTGCCAGCAGCGGTCGAGGAGGTCACTACGAGCAGTACTTC.

CDR3 amino acids: CASSGAIAGGDSGNTIYF. Written as DNA, the CDR3 is TGTGCCAGCAGTGGGGCCATAGCGGGGGGTGACTCTGGAAACACCATATATTTT. The gene calls are TRBV2 and TRBJ1-3; maybe TRBD1 (5 bases). With 4 bases removed from V and 0 bases from J, the gap between germline ends came to 19 bases. Germline assignment: CDR1 SNHLY and CDR2 FYNNEI. The CDR3 sequence is 18 residues long.

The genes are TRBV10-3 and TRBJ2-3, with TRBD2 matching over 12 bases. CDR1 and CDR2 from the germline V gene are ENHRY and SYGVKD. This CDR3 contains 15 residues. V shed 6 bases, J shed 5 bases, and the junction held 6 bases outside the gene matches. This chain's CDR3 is CAIRTTSGSVDTQYF. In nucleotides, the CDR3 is TGTGCCATCAGGACGACTAGCGGGAGCGTAGATACGCAGTATTTT.

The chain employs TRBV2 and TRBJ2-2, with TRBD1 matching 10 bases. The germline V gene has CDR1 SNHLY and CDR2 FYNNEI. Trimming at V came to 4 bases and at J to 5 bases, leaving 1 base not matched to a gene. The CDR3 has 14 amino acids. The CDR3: CASSAGQGTGELFF. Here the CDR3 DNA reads TGTGCCAGCAGTGCGGGACAGGGGACCGGGGAGCTGTTTTTT.

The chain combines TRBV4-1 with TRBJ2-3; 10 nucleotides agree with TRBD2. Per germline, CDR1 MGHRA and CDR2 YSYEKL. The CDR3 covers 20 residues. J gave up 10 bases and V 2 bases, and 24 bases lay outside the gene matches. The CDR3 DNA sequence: TGCGCCAGCAGCCAAATGTCTTCTCCCGTTGGAGGGCTAGCGGGGGTATCGCAGTATTTT. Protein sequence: CASSQMSSPVGGLAGVSQYF.

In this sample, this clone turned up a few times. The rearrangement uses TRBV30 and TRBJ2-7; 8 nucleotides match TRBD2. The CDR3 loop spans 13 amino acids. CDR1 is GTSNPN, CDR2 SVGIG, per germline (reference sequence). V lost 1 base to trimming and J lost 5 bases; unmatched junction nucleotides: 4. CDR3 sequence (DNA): TGTGCCTGGAGTGGGGGACTAGAGAACGAGCAGTACTTC. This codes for CAWSGGLENEQYF.

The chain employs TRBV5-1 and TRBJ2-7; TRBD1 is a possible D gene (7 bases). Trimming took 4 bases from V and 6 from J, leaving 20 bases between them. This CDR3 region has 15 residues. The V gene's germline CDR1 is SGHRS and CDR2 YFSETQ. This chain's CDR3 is CASSLPGPQGGEQYF. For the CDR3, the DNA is TGCGCCAGCAGCCTACCGGGACCTCAGGGGGGCGAGCAGTACTTC.

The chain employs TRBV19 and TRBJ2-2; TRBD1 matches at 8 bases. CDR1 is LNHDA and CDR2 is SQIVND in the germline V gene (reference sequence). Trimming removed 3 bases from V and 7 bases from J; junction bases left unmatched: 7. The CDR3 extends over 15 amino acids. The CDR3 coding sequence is TGTGCCAGTAGTATCTCAGGGGGCCTCGGCGGGGAGCTGTTTTTT. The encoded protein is CASSISGGLGGELFF.

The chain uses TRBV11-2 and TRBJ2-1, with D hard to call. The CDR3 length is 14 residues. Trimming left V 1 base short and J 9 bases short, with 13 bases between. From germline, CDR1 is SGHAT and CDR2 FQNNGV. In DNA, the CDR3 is TGTGCCAGCAGCTTAGGAACGGAGCTGGGTGAGCAGTTCTTC. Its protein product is CASSLGTELGEQFF. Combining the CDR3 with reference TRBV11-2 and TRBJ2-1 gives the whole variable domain EAGVAQSPRYKIIEKRQSVAFWCNPISGHATLYWYQQILGQGPKLLIQFQNNGVVDDSQLPKDRFSAERLKGVDSTLKIQPAKLEDSAVYLCASSLGTELGEQFFGPGTRLTVL.

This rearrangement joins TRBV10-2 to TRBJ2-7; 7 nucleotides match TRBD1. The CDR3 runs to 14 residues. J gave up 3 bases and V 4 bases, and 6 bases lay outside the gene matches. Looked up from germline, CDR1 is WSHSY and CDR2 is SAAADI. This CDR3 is CASSVRAGGYEQYF. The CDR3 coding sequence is TGCGCCAGCAGTGTCAGGGCAGGGGGCTACGAGCAGTACTTC.

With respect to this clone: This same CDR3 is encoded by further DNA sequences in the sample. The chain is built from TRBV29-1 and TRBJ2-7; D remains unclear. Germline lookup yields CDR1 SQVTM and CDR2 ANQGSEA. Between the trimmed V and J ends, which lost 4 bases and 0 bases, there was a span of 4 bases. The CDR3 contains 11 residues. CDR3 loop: CSVVSSYEQYF. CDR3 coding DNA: TGCAGCGTTGTCAGCTCCTACGAGCAGTACTTC.

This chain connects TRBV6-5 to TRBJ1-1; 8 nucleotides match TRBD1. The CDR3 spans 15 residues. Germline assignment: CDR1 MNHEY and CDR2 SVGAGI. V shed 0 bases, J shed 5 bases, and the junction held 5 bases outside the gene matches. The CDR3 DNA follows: TGTGCCAGCAGTTACTCAACAGGGGGGGGAACTGAAGCTTTCTTT. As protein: CASSYSTGGGTEAFF.

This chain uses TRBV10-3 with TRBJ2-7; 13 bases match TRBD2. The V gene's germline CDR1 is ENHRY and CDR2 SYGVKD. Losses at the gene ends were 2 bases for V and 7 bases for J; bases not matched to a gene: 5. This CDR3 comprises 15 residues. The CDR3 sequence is CAISEGTSGNEEQYF. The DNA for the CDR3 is TGTGCCATCAGTGAGGGGACTAGCGGGAACGAAGAGCAGTACTTC.

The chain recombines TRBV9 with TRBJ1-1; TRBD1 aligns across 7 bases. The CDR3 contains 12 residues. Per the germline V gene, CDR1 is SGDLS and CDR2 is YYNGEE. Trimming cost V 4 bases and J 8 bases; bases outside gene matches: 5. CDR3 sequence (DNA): TGTGCCAGCAGCCCAGCAGGGGGAGAAGCTTTCTTT. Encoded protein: CASSPAGGEAFF.